A single count supports the clone carrying this T cell receptor beta chain. What it recognizes is unknown. This sample stems from a study of T cell responses to AZD1222 COVID-19 vaccine. About the research overall: Investigators merged groups given second doses at roughly 4 or roughly 12 weeks. The study's findings and limits: Vaccine-associated CD4 TCRs ranged over spike, dominating at 160-218 and 743-854. Among AZD1222 vaccinees, only 5 to 7 were seropositive at baseline. Nearly half of the spike-specific TCRs reportedly recognize variant regions that carry no mutations.

The germline CDR1 and CDR2 sequences are SGDLS and YYNGEE. This CDR3 comprises 15 residues. J lost 5 bases, V lost 0 bases, and 6 bases had no gene match. This table comes from immunoSEQ multiplex PCR, and its TCRdb copy is limited to in-frame clones, with some not included. The table records approximately 150,000 clones, 85% to 95% of them present only once. The chain carries TRBV9 and TRBJ1-1; 8 nucleotides line up with TRBD1. This TCR derives from an adult in good health. Source: peripheral blood, taken on day 0 of AZD1222 vaccination. In nucleotides, the CDR3 is TGTGCCAGCAGCGTAGAAAGACAGGGGTGGACTGAAGCTTTCTTT. This sequence encodes CASSVERQGWTEAFF. Looking up the rest from reference TRBV9 and TRBJ1-1 gives the full variable domain: DSGVTQTPKHLITATGQRVTLRCSPRSGDLSVYWYQQSLDQGLQFLIQYYNGEERAKGNILERFSAQQFPDLHSELNLSSLELGDSALYFCASSVERQGWTEAFFGQGTRLTVV.